This T cell receptor beta chain is drawn from a study of blood T cells in healthy people across ages. Study-wide findings and caveats: When set beside aged donors, long-lived donors presented more naive CD4+ cells and higher diversity. Per-million-T-cell TCR beta diversity fell roughly linearly with age.

This CDR3 contains 15 residues. With 6 bases clipped from V and 7 bases from J, the junction kept 14 bases outside the gene matches. Germline CDR1 reads KGHSH; CDR2 reads LQKENI. A word on this clonotype: Its antigen remains unidentified.

The authors ran a second PCR of roughly 7 to 11 cycles using a sample-barcoded 5' primer and a J-beta primer mix. TCRdb analysed the 5' RACE reads with MiXCR anew, one entry per CDR3 protein. The sample consists of roughly 700,000 distinct CDR3 sequences, around 48% of them appearing once. This clonotype was sampled from a woman in her sixties in good health. This chain connects TRBV18 to TRBJ2-7, with 8 bases lining up with TRBD1. Source material: blood. The DNA for the CDR3 is TGTGCCAGCTCTTCCCGTGACAGGGGAACTCGTGAGCAGTACTTC. Protein product: CASSSRDRGTREQYF.